The entry below gives a single T cell receptor (beta chain) sequence along with its context. No cognate antigen has been identified for it. No base-level quality is on record; no much larger clone is a single base apart. The entry originates in a study of CD8 T cells in Susac syndrome (dated by TCRdb to between 2018 and 2021). Regarding the research as a whole: The study used repertoire sequencing to test whether antigen drove CD8+ T cell activation and differentiation in Susac syndrome. CD8+ T cell repertoire clonality was compared between some 12 healthy donors, some 14 Susac syndrome patients and approximately 16 multiple sclerosis patients.

Overall study results and their limits: The number of individuals in the TCR sequencing and HLA analysis was recognized as being relatively small.

Relative to germline, V is missing 3 bases and J is missing 0 bases, with 4 bases of the junction outside any gene match. The germline V gene sets CDR1 to MGHRA and CDR2 to YSYEKL. Including the terminal cysteine and phenylalanine, the CDR3 comprises 15 residues. Only the CDR3 region is kept as DNA, spanning 45 bases read in frame from base 1. RNA was extracted with the RNeasy kit and roughly 0.45 to 1 ug was reverse transcribed using random hexamers. TCR beta CDR3 regions were amplified with the immunoSEQ multiplex PCR assay covering 54 Vbeta and 13 Jbeta segments. PCR amplification bias was corrected by using a synthetic template baseline for primer optimization and computational correction. As for the original processing: Reads were annotated to V, D and J genes according to IMGT and were analyzed with immunoSEQ Analyzer, with only productive sequences retained. Clonality was computed as one minus Shannon entropy normalized by log2 of the number of productive unique sequences. For each patient and control, public and private clones were evaluated among the 100 most prevalent clones. A clone was defined as Susac-specific if it was absent from the healthy and MS cohorts, from 1052 published viral clones and from other ImmuneACCESS disease sequences. TCRdb redid the processing of the public reads, applying fastp at Q25 and MiXCR, and retained in-frame beta chains. Every distinct CDR3 protein forms one entry, paired with its most common genes and DNA. None of the V and J calls come from the authors' own analysis; TCRdb made them. The sample contains around 80,000 distinct CDR3 sequences, approximately 94% of them found a single time. The ten top clones hold 0.2% to 0.3% of the sample.

Peripheral blood CD8+ and CD4+ T cells from healthy donors, Susac syndrome patients and multiple sclerosis patients were profiled by high-throughput TCR beta sequencing. Healthy donors were included as age- and sex-matched controls. Bulk CD8+ and CD4+ T cells were purified by magnetic negative isolation, whereas CD8+ TEMRA cells were enriched by FACS. Blood was drawn into EDTA tubes, processed within 24 hours, and PBMCs were isolated by density gradient centrifugation. PBMCs intended for TCR sequencing were cryopreserved in liquid nitrogen and were subsequently thawed in a 37 degrees C water bath. A purity of at least 90% was achieved for sorted or isolated CD4+, CD8+ and CD8+ TEMRA cells.

The TCR originated in a human donor in good health. Sequencing was performed on CD8+ T cells from PBMCs. The chain is made from TRBV4-1 and TRBJ2-7; the junction holds 8 bases that match TRBD2. The nucleotide sequence reads as follows: TGCGCCAGCAGCCACGGGGGGGTTCCCTCCTACGAGCAGTACTTC. It specifies CASSHGGVPSYEQYF.